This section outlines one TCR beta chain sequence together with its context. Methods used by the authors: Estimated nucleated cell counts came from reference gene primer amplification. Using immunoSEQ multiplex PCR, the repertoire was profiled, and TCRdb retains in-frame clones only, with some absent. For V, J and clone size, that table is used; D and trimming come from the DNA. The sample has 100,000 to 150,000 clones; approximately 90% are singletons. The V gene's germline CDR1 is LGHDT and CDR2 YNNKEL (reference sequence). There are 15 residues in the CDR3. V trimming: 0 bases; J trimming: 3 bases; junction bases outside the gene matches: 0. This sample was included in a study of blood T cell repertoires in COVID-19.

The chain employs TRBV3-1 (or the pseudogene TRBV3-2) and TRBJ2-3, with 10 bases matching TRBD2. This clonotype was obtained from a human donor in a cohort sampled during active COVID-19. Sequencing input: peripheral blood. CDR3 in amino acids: CASSQELAGTDTQYF. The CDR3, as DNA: TGTGCCAGCAGCCAAGAACTAGCGGGGACAGATACGCAGTATTTT.